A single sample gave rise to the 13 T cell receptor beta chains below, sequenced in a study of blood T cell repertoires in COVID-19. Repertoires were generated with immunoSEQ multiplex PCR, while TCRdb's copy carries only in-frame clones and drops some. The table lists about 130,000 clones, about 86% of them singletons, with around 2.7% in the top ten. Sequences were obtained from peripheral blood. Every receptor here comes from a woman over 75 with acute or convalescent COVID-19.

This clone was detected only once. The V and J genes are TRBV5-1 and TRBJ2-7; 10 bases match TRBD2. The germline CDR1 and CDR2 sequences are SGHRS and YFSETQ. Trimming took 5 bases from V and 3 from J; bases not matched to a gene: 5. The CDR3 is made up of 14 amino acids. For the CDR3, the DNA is TGCGCCAGCAGGGTTAGCGGGGGGAACTACGAGCAGTACTTC. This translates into CASRVSGGNYEQYF.

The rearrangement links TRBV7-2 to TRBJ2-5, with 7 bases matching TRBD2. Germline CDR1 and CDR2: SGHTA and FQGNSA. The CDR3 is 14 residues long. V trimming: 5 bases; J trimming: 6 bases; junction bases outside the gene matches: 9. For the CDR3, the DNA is TGTGCCAGCAGCCCGGCGGGGGTTCGAAAGACCCAGTACTTC. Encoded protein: CASSPAGVRKTQYF.

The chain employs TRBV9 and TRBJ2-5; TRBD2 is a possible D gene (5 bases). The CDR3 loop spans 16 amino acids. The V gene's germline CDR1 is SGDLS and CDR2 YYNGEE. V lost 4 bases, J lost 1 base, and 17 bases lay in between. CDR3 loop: CASSLKGAAAQETQYF. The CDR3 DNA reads TGTGCCAGCAGCCTAAAGGGAGCGGCAGCCCAAGAGACCCAGTACTTC.

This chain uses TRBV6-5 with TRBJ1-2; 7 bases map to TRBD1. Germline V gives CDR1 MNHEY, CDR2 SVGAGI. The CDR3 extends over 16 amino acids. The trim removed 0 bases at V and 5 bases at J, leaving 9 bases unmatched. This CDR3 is CASSYSTRQGLYGYTF. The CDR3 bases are TGTGCCAGCAGTTACTCGACGAGACAGGGCCTATATGGCTACACCTTC.

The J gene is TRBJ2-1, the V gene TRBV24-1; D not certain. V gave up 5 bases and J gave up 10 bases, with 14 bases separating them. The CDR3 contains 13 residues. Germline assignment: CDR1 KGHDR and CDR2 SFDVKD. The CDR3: CATSAASVEEQFF. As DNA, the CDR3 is TGTGCCACCAGTGCCGCCTCAGTGGAGGAGCAGTTCTTC.

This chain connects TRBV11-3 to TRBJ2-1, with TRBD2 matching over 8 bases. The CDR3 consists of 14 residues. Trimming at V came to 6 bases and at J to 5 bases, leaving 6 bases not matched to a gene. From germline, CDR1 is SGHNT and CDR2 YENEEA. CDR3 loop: CASRASGPNNEQFF. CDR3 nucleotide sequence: TGTGCCAGCAGGGCTAGCGGGCCAAACAATGAGCAGTTCTTC. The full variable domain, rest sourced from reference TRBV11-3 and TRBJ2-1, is EAGVVQSPRYKIIEKKQPVAFWCNPISGHNTLYWYLQNLGQGPELLIRYENEEAVDDSQLPKDRFSAERLKGVDSTLKIQPAELGDSAVYLCASRASGPNNEQFFGPGTRLTVL.

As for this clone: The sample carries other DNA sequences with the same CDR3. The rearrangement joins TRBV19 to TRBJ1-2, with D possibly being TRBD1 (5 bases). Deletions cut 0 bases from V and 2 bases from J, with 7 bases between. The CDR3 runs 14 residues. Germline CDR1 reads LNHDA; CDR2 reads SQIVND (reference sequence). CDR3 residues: CASSIDNRNYGYTF. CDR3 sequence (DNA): TGTGCCAGTAGTATAGATAACAGGAACTATGGCTACACCTTC.

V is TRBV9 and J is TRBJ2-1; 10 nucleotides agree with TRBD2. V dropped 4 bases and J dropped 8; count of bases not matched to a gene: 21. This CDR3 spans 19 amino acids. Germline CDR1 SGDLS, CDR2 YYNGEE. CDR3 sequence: CASSPRSGSGGAIWDEQFF. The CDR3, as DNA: TGTGCCAGCAGCCCGCGTTCCGGGAGCGGGGGGGCAATCTGGGATGAGCAGTTCTTC.

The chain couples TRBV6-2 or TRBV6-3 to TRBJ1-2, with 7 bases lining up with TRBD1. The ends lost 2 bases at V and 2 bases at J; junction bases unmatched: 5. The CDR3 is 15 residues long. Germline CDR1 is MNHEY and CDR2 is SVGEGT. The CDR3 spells CASSYTGTVNYGYTF. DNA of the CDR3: TGTGCCAGCAGTTACACAGGGACAGTAAACTATGGCTACACCTTC.

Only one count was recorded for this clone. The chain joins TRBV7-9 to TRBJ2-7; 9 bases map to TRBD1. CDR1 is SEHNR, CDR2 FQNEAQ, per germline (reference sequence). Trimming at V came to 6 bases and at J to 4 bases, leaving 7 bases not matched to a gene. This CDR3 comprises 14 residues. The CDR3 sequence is CASSDWDRDYEQYF. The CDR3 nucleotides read TGTGCCAGCAGTGATTGGGACAGGGATTACGAGCAGTACTTC.

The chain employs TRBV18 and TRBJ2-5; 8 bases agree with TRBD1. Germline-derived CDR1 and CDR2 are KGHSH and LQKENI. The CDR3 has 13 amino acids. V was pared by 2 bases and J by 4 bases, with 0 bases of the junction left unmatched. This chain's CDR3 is CASSPTGGETQYF. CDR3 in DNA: TGTGCCAGCTCACCAACAGGGGGAGAGACCCAGTACTTC.

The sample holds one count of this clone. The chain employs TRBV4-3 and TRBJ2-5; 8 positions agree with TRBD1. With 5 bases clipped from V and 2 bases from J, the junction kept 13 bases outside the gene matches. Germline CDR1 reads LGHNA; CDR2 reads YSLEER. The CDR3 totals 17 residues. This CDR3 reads CASSSGAGGRGQETQYF. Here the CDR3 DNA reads TGCGCCAGCAGCTCTGGGGCAGGGGGCCGGGGACAAGAGACCCAGTACTTC.

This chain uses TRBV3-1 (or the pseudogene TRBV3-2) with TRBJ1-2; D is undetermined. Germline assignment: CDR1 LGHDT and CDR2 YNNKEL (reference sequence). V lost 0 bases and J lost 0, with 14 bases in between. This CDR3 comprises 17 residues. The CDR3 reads CASSQERRMVPNYGYTF. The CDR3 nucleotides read TGTGCCAGCAGCCAAGAAAGGCGGATGGTTCCTAACTATGGCTACACCTTC.